The 27 T cell receptor beta chains presented below share a single source sample, sequenced in a study of T cell responses to AZD1222 COVID-19 vaccine. Here immunoSEQ multiplex PCR was the method, and the copy in TCRdb shows in-frame clones only, minus some. In the table there are some 84,000 clones, around 88% of which are singletons. The input for sequencing was peripheral blood, taken 28 days after the second AZD1222 dose. The source is an adult who received the AZD1222 COVID-19 vaccine.

The rearrangement joins TRBV21-1 to TRBJ1-2. TRBV21-1 is listed as a pseudogene. CDR3 length: 14 residues. The chain's CDR3 is CASSKETFNYGYTF. CDR3 bases: TGTGCCAGCAGCAAAGAGACCTTTAACTATGGCTACACCTTC.

This clone was counted a single time. This rearrangement joins TRBV5-1 to TRBJ1-6; TRBD1 aligns across 7 bases. This CDR3 is 15 amino acids long. V gave up 6 bases and J gave up 5 bases; unmatched junction bases: 8. The V gene's germline CDR1 is SGHRS and CDR2 YFSETQ. The CDR3 DNA reads as TGCGCCAGCACTAACCGGGACAGTAATAATTCACCCCTCCACTTT. Translation gives CASTNRDSNNSPLHF.

The chain has TRBV3-1 (or the pseudogene TRBV3-2) and TRBJ2-7; TRBD2 might be the D (5 bases). CDR3 length: 14 amino acids. V was pared by 4 bases and J by 4 bases, with 14 bases between. Per germline, CDR1 LGHDT and CDR2 YNNKEL (reference sequence). CDR3 nucleotides: TGTGCCAGCAGCCGAACGATCCGGGGATACGAGCAGTACTTC. Translating it yields CASSRTIRGYEQYF.

V usage is TRBV18 and J usage is TRBJ2-1, with D possibly TRBD1 on 6 matching bases. Trimming pared 5 bases from V and 4 bases from J, leaving 15 bases between. The germline V gene encodes CDR1 KGHSH and CDR2 LQKENI. This CDR3 contains 15 residues. For the CDR3, the DNA is TGTGCCAGCTCATCCAGGGGCCCGCCTTACAATGAGCAGTTCTTC. It codes for CASSSRGPPYNEQFF.

V usage is TRBV7-2 and J usage is TRBJ2-7; possible D gene TRBD2, 6 bases. Germline CDR1 SGHTA, CDR2 FQGNSA. The CDR3 spans 14 residues. Trimming left V 6 bases short and J 2 bases short, with 14 bases between. CDR3 amino acids: CASSPSREAYEQYF. DNA of the CDR3: TGTGCCAGCAGTCCGTCGCGGGAAGCCTACGAGCAGTACTTC.

The V and J genes are TRBV28 and TRBJ1-2, with 7 bases identical to TRBD1. The CDR3 extends over 12 amino acids. J gave up 4 bases and V 7 bases, and 3 bases lay outside the gene matches. Per the germline V gene, CDR1 is MDHEN and CDR2 is SYDVKM. The CDR3 loop reads CASIRTGYGYTF. The CDR3 coding sequence is TGTGCCAGCATCAGGACAGGCTATGGCTACACCTTC.

This sequence joins TRBV6-2 or TRBV6-3 and TRBJ2-1; possible D gene TRBD1, 6 bases. V was trimmed by 4 bases and J by 0 bases, leaving 10 bases between them. CDR3 length: 15 amino acids. Germline-derived CDR1 and CDR2 are MNHEY and SVGEGT. The CDR3 loop is CASSSGQTSYNEQFF. CDR3 DNA sequence: TGTGCCAGCAGTTCCGGACAGACCTCCTACAATGAGCAGTTCTTC.

In this sample, this clone turned up a few times. The CDR3 DNA reads TGTGCCAGCAGCTTAGAATCGGGTCGGCACACAGATACGCAGTATTTT. Translated: CASSLESGRHTDTQYF. The rearrangement uses TRBV7-2 and TRBJ2-3; unclear D gene. The germline gives CDR1 SGHTA, CDR2 FQGNSA. The CDR3 spans 16 residues. V lost 1 base and J lost 2, with 13 bases in between.

The chain uses TRBV28 and TRBJ2-6; 8 bases agree with TRBD1. V gave up 2 bases and J gave up 0 bases; unmatched junction bases: 12. The CDR3 contains 20 residues. Germline V gene data show CDR1 as MDHEN and CDR2 as SYDVKM. The CDR3 loop is CASSLKAGGGFISGANVLTF. DNA for the CDR3: TGTGCCAGCAGTTTAAAGGCAGGGGGCGGTTTTATCTCTGGGGCCAACGTCCTGACTTTC.

This clone came up once. V gene TRBV28 combines with J gene TRBJ1-2, with TRBD1 identical over 7 bases. There are 14 residues in the CDR3. Trimming took 3 bases from V and 0 from J; bases not matched to a gene: 1. Germline assignment: CDR1 MDHEN and CDR2 SYDVKM. The CDR3 region is CASSFQGANYGYTF. For the CDR3, the DNA is TGTGCCAGCAGTTTTCAGGGGGCTAACTATGGCTACACCTTC.

The chain carries TRBV28 and TRBJ2-3; TRBD2 matches 10 bases. The CDR3 loop spans 15 amino acids. V lost 6 bases, J lost 0 bases, and 3 bases stayed unmatched. CDR1 and CDR2 (germline): MDHEN, SYDVKM. This chain's CDR3 is CASSGLADSTDTQYF. The CDR3 nucleotides are TGTGCCAGCAGCGGACTAGCGGACAGCACAGATACGCAGTATTTT.

The gene calls are TRBV9 and TRBJ1-6; 7 nucleotides align to TRBD1. J was trimmed by 8 bases and V by 4 bases; bases with no gene match: 9. Germline assignment: CDR1 SGDLS and CDR2 YYNGEE. The CDR3 runs 15 residues. This CDR3 reads CASSQKGQSYSPLHF. The CDR3 DNA is TGTGCCAGCAGCCAGAAGGGACAGTCATATTCACCCCTCCACTTT.

The gene calls are TRBV19 and TRBJ1-4; 7 bases agree with TRBD1. The CDR3 spans 16 residues. Germline-derived CDR1 and CDR2 are LNHDA and SQIVND (reference sequence). V shed 6 bases and J 5 bases; nucleotides not matched to a gene: 12. The DNA of the CDR3 is TGTGCCAGTAGCTCCGACACTACAGGGGAAAATGAAAAACTGTTTTTT. Translation: CASSSDTTGENEKLFF.

This rearrangement joins TRBV7-3 to TRBJ1-1, with 7 positions matching TRBD1. J gave up 3 bases and V 3 bases, and 4 bases lay outside the gene matches. The germline V gene encodes CDR1 SGHTA and CDR2 FQGTGA. The length of the CDR3 is 14 residues. CDR3 region: CASSFAGGYTEAFF. The CDR3 DNA follows: TGTGCCAGCAGCTTTGCAGGGGGATACACTGAAGCTTTCTTT. The entire variable domain, with the rest obtained from reference TRBV7-3 and TRBJ1-1, is as follows: GAGVSQTPSNKVTEKGKYVELRCDPISGHTALYWYRQSLGQGPEFLIYFQGTGAADDSGLPNDRFFAVRPEGSVSTLKIQRTERGDSAVYLCASSFAGGYTEAFFGQGTRLTVV.

The chain uses TRBV5-8 and TRBJ1-4; D might be TRBD1 (5 bases). The germline CDR1 and CDR2 sequences are SGHTS and YDEGEE. The CDR3 runs 15 residues. V lost 1 base and J 5 bases, leaving 12 bases between the germline ends. The CDR3 DNA reads TGTGCCAGCAGCTTGCCCGGGACGGGGAATGAAAAACTGTTTTTT. It is translated as CASSLPGTGNEKLFF.

The rearrangement links TRBV3-1 (or the pseudogene TRBV3-2) to TRBJ1-4, with a possible D match to TRBD1 (5 bases). There are 15 residues in the CDR3. V was shortened by 0 bases and J by 12 bases, with 17 bases between the two germline ends. The germline V gene has CDR1 LGHDT and CDR2 YNNKEL (reference sequence). The CDR3 is CASSQDPGTWGELFF. The DNA of the CDR3 is TGTGCCAGCAGCCAAGATCCTGGGACGTGGGGGGAACTGTTTTTT.

V gene TRBV29-1 combines with J gene TRBJ2-5; the D gene is possibly TRBD2 (5 bases). V lost 3 bases, J lost 7 bases, and 6 bases lay in between. This CDR3 has 10 amino acids. CDR1 SQVTM and CDR2 ANQGSEA come from the germline V gene. Written as DNA, the CDR3 is TGCAGCGTTGACCGGGGGACCCAGTACTTC. The encoded protein is CSVDRGTQYF.

This sequence joins TRBV5-1 and TRBJ1-1, with D unclear. Trimming took off 0 bases at V and 4 bases at J, with 13 bases between the two ends. This CDR3 is built from 15 residues. The germline gives CDR1 SGHRS, CDR2 YFSETQ. This CDR3 reads CASSLGGLEGTEAFF. CDR3 coding DNA: TGCGCCAGCAGCTTGGGCGGCCTGGAGGGCACTGAAGCTTTCTTT.

To note about this clone: At one boundary the junction diverges from the germline segment, which might be a read error. V usage is TRBV7-7 and J usage is TRBJ2-1; 8 bases are shared with TRBD1. This CDR3 has 12 residues. Germline CDR1 SSHAT, CDR2 FNYEAQ (reference sequence). The CDR3 nucleotides are TGTGCTAGCAGCGACGGACAGGGTACTTTGGTCTTC. Its protein product is CASSDGQGTLVF.

The rearrangement uses TRBV7-2 and TRBJ1-1; 8 bases line up with TRBD1. V shed 1 base, J shed 4 bases, and the junction held 5 bases outside the gene matches. The CDR3 extends over 15 amino acids. Per the germline V gene, CDR1 is SGHTA and CDR2 is FQGNSA. The CDR3 is CASSLGQGAITEAFF. For the CDR3, the DNA is TGTGCCAGCAGCTTAGGGCAGGGGGCTATCACTGAAGCTTTCTTT. Together with reference TRBV7-2 and TRBJ1-1, the CDR3 gives the full variable domain: GAGVSQSPSNKVTEKGKDVELRCDPISGHTALYWYRQSLGQGLEFLIYFQGNSAPDKSGLPSDRFSAERTGGSVSTLTIQRTQQEDSAVYLCASSLGQGAITEAFFGQGTRLTVV.

The rearrangement uses TRBV15 and TRBJ1-3, with D unclear. Trimming removed 0 bases at V and 4 bases at J, with 13 bases between. The CDR3 covers 16 residues. Germline assignment: CDR1 LNHNV and CDR2 YYDKDF (reference sequence). The CDR3 sequence: CATSRDLEAAGNTIYF. The CDR3, as DNA: TGTGCCACCAGCAGAGATCTGGAGGCAGCGGGAAACACCATATATTTT.

This chain links TRBV7-9 with TRBJ2-7, with TRBD1 matching 9 bases. Looked up from germline, CDR1 is SEHNR and CDR2 is FQNEAQ (reference sequence). V was pared by 3 bases and J by 6 bases, with 15 bases of the junction left unmatched. CDR3 length: 17 amino acids. The CDR3, as DNA: TGTGCCAGCAGCTTCCCCCGGGGACAGGGAAATTCGGGCGAGCAGTACTTC. It is translated as CASSFPRGQGNSGEQYF.

V gene TRBV6-5 combines with J gene TRBJ2-5; the D call may be TRBD1 or TRBD2 (6 bases each). The germline V gene encodes CDR1 MNHEY and CDR2 SVGAGI. Trimming pared 5 bases from V and 5 bases from J, leaving 15 bases between. The CDR3 covers 14 residues. The CDR3: CASSQRGGQETQYF. Written as DNA, the CDR3 is TGTGCCAGCAGTCAAAGAGGGGGGCAGGAGACCCAGTACTTC.

This clone came up once. The chain recombines TRBV6-2 or TRBV6-3 with TRBJ2-1, with TRBD2 matching over 8 bases. The germline V gene encodes CDR1 MNHEY and CDR2 SVGEGT. V lost 2 bases, J lost 8 bases, and 5 bases stayed unmatched. This CDR3 region has 14 residues. The CDR3 region is CASSYAGGADEQFF. CDR3 bases: TGTGCCAGCAGTTACGCCGGGGGGGCTGATGAGCAGTTCTTC.

This clone appeared a single time. One end of the junction fails to match germline, which may point to a read error. Different DNA sequences within this sample yield the same CDR3. The chain uses TRBV5-6 and TRBJ2-1, with D perhaps matching TRBD1 (6 bases). CDR3 size: 14 residues. Germline assignment: CDR1 SGHDT and CDR2 YYEEEE. The CDR3 coding sequence is TGTGCCAGCAGTTTGGGGGCCTCATACAATGAGCAGTTCTTC. Translation gives CASSLGASYNEQFF.

This clone was counted a single time. The chain employs TRBV4-3 and TRBJ2-3; D ambiguous. The CDR3 totals 14 residues. V gave up 1 base and J gave up 3 bases, with 8 bases separating them. Germline loops: CDR1 LGHNA, CDR2 YSLEER. CDR3 nucleotides: TGCGCCAGCAGCCAAGGACTGGGGACAGATACGCAGTATTTT. Its translation is CASSQGLGTDTQYF.

The chain combines TRBV28 with TRBJ1-5; weak D call: TRBD1 (5 bases). Germline assignment: CDR1 MDHEN and CDR2 SYDVKM. The CDR3 loop spans 15 amino acids. The V end lost 5 bases, the J end lost 5 bases, and 16 bases lay between the germline ends. The CDR3 coding sequence is TGTGCCAGCAGTCCGCCGGGACGGCAATATCAGCCCCAGCATTTT. Translation: CASSPPGRQYQPQHF.